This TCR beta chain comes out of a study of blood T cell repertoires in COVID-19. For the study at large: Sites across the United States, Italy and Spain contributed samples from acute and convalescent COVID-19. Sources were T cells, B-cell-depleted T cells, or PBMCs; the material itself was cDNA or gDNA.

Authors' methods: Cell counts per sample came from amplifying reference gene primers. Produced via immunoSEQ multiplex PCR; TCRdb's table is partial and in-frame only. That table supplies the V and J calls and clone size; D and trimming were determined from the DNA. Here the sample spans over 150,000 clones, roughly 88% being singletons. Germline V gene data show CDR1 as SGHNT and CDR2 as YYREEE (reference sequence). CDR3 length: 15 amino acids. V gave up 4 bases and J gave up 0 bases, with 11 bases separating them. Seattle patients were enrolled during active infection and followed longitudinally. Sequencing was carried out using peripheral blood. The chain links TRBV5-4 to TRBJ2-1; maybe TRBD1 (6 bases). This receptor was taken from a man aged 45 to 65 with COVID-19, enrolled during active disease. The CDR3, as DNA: TGTGCCAGCAGCACGGGACAAAGCTCCTACAATGAGCAGTTCTTC. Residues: CASSTGQSSYNEQFF.